Following are 18 T cell receptor beta chains from one sample sequenced in a study of CD8+ T cells in alopecia areata. RNA extraction and reverse transcription yielded cDNA as sequencing template. Sequenced by immunoSEQ multiplex PCR; TCRdb stores in-frame clones only, minus some. Of some 190,000 clones detected, roughly 60% appear once; the ten largest clones hold approximately 0.93%. Indicated treatment: oral pan-JAK inhibitor, 5-10 mg twice daily. The sample here was CD4+ T cells sorted from blood, taken at week 24, from a patient treated with tofacitinib. These receptors came from a human donor with alopecia areata.

The chain has TRBV6-5 and TRBJ2-7; unclear D gene. Per the germline V gene, CDR1 is MNHEY and CDR2 is SVGAGI. The CDR3 is made up of 15 amino acids. V lost 2 bases to trimming and J lost 0 bases, with 11 bases between them. This CDR3 reads CASSYDPGPSYEQYF. DNA for the CDR3: TGTGCCAGCAGTTACGATCCGGGTCCCTCCTACGAGCAGTACTTC.

The chain is built from TRBV30 and TRBJ2-7; no firm D call. V was clipped by 2 bases and J by 0 bases, with 5 bases between them. The CDR3 is made up of 12 amino acids. Per the germline V gene, CDR1 is GTSNPN and CDR2 is SVGIG (reference sequence). The CDR3 is CAWSHTSYEQYF. CDR3 nucleotides: TGTGCCTGGAGTCACACCTCCTACGAGCAGTACTTC.

The V gene is TRBV5-1, the J gene TRBJ2-1; D is possibly TRBD2 (5 bases). V gave up 2 bases and J gave up 8 bases, with 11 bases separating them. The CDR3 covers 13 residues. Germline V lookup: CDR1 SGHRS, CDR2 YFSETQ. The CDR3 spells CASSLSAGHEQFF. The CDR3 DNA sequence: TGCGCCAGCAGCTTATCTGCGGGCCATGAGCAGTTCTTC.

The chain links TRBV29-1 to TRBJ1-5; D possibly corresponds to TRBD1 (6 bases). Germline-derived CDR1 and CDR2 are SQVTM and ANQGSEA. Trimming pared 4 bases from V and 0 bases from J, leaving 13 bases between. The CDR3 runs 15 residues. CDR3 DNA sequence: TGCAGCGTTGTAGTTCAGGGGAGTAGCAATCAGCCCCAGCATTTT. This encodes CSVVVQGSSNQPQHF. The variable domain in full, with the rest retrieved from reference TRBV29-1 and TRBJ1-5, is SAVISQKPSRDICQRGTSLTIQCQVDSQVTMMFWYRQQPGQSLTLIATANQGSEATYESGFVIDKFPISRPNLTFSTLTVSNMSPEDSSIYLCSVVVQGSSNQPQHFGDGTRLSIL.

This clone was observed a few times. CDR3 DNA sequence: TGTGCCAGCAGTTCACCCCTTCAGACAGGGTCTCGCGAGCAGTACTTC. Translated, it gives CASSSPLQTGSREQYF. The gene calls are TRBV11-2 and TRBJ2-7; 7 bases are a match to TRBD1. V lost 6 bases to trimming and J lost 6 bases; unmatched junction nucleotides: 17. The CDR3 sequence is 16 residues long. Looked up from germline, CDR1 is SGHAT and CDR2 is FQNNGV.

J is TRBJ1-2 and V is TRBV29-1; tentative D call: TRBD1 (5 bases). CDR1 is SQVTM and CDR2 is ANQGSEA in the germline V gene. V gave up 7 bases and J gave up 6 bases, with 15 bases separating them. The CDR3 totals 12 residues. The DNA of the CDR3 is TGCAGCGCATACGGACAAAGGGATGGCTACACCTTC. Translated: CSAYGQRDGYTF.

The chain combines TRBV6-5 with TRBJ2-3, with D tentatively TRBD2 (6 bases). Germline lookup yields CDR1 MNHEY and CDR2 SVGAGI. The CDR3 length is 14 residues. The V and J ends lost 6 bases and 1 base respectively, with 11 bases between them. CDR3 residues: CASSRDSRTDTQYF. CDR3 in DNA: TGTGCCAGCAGCCGGGACTCTCGCACAGATACGCAGTATTTT.

The chain carries TRBV29-1 and TRBJ1-1, with TRBD1 matching over 8 bases. With V trimmed by 6 bases and J by 1 base, 7 bases remained unmatched. The CDR3 runs 14 residues. Germline CDR1 SQVTM, CDR2 ANQGSEA. CDR3 residues: CSVERTGSNTEAFF. The CDR3 nucleotides are TGCAGCGTAGAGAGGACAGGGTCGAACACTGAAGCTTTCTTT.

The CDR3 DNA reads as TGCGCCAGCTCACAGGGGGCCAATGAGCAGTTCTTC. It specifies CASSQGANEQFF. This rearrangement joins TRBV5-1 to TRBJ2-1; 9 bases match TRBD1. Germline assignment: CDR1 SGHRS and CDR2 YFSETQ. CDR3 length equals 12 residues. J lost 6 bases, V lost 7 bases, and 2 bases had no gene match.

V and J are TRBV19 and TRBJ1-2; D is ambiguous. The germline V gene encodes CDR1 LNHDA and CDR2 SQIVND (reference sequence). V gave up 1 base and J gave up 4 bases, with 10 bases separating them. The CDR3 length is 14 residues. For the CDR3, the DNA is TGTGCCAGTAGTATAGCGACAACCACCTATGGCTACACCTTC. Residues: CASSIATTTYGYTF. The variable domain in full, completed from reference TRBV19 and TRBJ1-2, reads DGGITQSPKYLFRKEGQNVTLSCEQNLNHDAMYWYRQDPGQGLRLIYYSQIVNDFQKGDIAEGYSVSREKKESFPLTVTSAQKNPTAFYLCASSIATTTYGYTFGSGTRLTVV.

The chain couples TRBV19 to TRBJ2-3; no definite D call. V was trimmed by 3 bases and J by 2 bases, leaving 9 bases between them. The CDR3 length is 14 residues. Germline V CDR1 and CDR2: LNHDA, SQIVND (reference sequence). CDR3 amino acids: CASSILPNTDTQYF. DNA for the CDR3: TGTGCCAGTAGTATTCTGCCGAACACAGATACGCAGTATTTT.

V usage is TRBV15 and J usage is TRBJ2-1, with D perhaps assigned TRBD1 or TRBD2 (6 bases each). Trimming removed 3 bases from V and 9 bases from J, with 15 bases in between. CDR1 LNHNV and CDR2 YYDKDF come from the germline V gene (reference sequence). This CDR3 has 14 amino acids. CDR3 nucleotides: TGTGCCACCAGCAGTCTGGGGGGCCCCCGTGAGCAGTTCTTC. Residues: CATSSLGGPREQFF.

The chain has TRBV2 and TRBJ1-2; D uncertain. Germline V gene lookup returns CDR1 SNHLY and CDR2 FYNNEI. Trimming left V 7 bases short and J 3 bases short, with 12 bases between. The CDR3 has 13 residues. In DNA form, the CDR3 reads TGTGCCAGCATGAAGGAGGAGGACTATGGCTACACCTTC. Its protein is CASMKEEDYGYTF.

This clone was counted at least ten times. V is TRBV7-2 and J is TRBJ1-5, with 9 bases lining up with TRBD1. This CDR3 contains 14 residues. CDR1 SGHTA and CDR2 FQGNSA come from the germline V gene. V gave up 1 base and J gave up 7 bases; unmatched junction bases: 2. The CDR3, as DNA: TGTGCCAGCAGCTTAGTCACAGGGGGCCAGCCCCAGCATTTT. This codes for CASSLVTGGQPQHF.

The chain employs TRBV4-3 and TRBJ1-2; no definite D call. The CDR3 loop spans 14 amino acids. The V gene lost 0 bases and the J gene lost 9 bases, with 14 bases spanning the gap. Germline V CDR1 and CDR2: LGHNA, YSLEER. In nucleotides, the CDR3 is TGCGCCAGCAGCCAAGATGGTCCGGGTGTAAGCTACACCTTC. It encodes CASSQDGPGVSYTF.

The V gene is TRBV2, the J gene TRBJ1-5, with no clear D. Germline CDR1 is SNHLY and CDR2 is FYNNEI. The ends were cut back, 4 bases at V and 0 bases at J, with 7 bases in the middle. This CDR3 comprises 14 residues. The CDR3 sequence is CASSGRYSNQPQHF. As DNA, the CDR3 is TGTGCCAGCAGTGGGAGGTATAGCAATCAGCCCCAGCATTTT.

This chain uses TRBV7-2 with TRBJ1-1; unclear D gene. Germline CDR1 SGHTA, CDR2 FQGNSA. Trimming cost V 5 bases and J 1 base, with 8 bases left between them. This CDR3 has 13 amino acids. This CDR3 is CASSLRSNTEAFF. The DNA for the CDR3 is TGTGCCAGCAGCCTTCGGTCGAACACTGAAGCTTTCTTT.

The V call is TRBV30, the J call TRBJ2-6; 7 nucleotides align to TRBD1. Per germline, CDR1 GTSNPN and CDR2 SVGIG (reference sequence). V lost 5 bases and J lost 0; bases outside the gene matches: 10. This CDR3 region has 17 residues. Here the CDR3 DNA reads TGTGCCTGGGGCGGACAGGCCAAAATCTCTGGGGCCAACGTCCTGACTTTC. Translated: CAWGGQAKISGANVLTF.